These 29 T cell receptor beta chains were sequenced from one sample in a study of blood T cell repertoires in COVID-19. Some clones are missing from TCRdb's copy, which holds only in-frame ones; the method was immunoSEQ multiplex PCR. The table shows about 330,000 clones, with more than 70% occurring only once. Material: PBMCs or T cells enriched from blood (not recorded which). These receptors were obtained from a woman aged 25 to 45 who had recovered from COVID-19.

This clone was picked up a small number of times. The chain has TRBV4-3 and TRBJ1-4, with unresolved D. Per the germline V gene, CDR1 is LGHNA and CDR2 is YSLEER. Trimming pared 2 bases from V and 7 bases from J, leaving 14 bases between. This CDR3 comprises 15 residues. The CDR3 coding sequence is TGCGCCAGCAGCCAAAATGGGCCTACCGGTGAAAAACTGTTTTTT. Translation gives CASSQNGPTGEKLFF.

The V and J genes are TRBV9 and TRBJ2-4, with unresolved D. Germline values: CDR1 SGDLS, CDR2 YYNGEE. CDR3 length equals 17 residues. The V end was cut by 4 bases, the J end by 0 bases, with 17 bases between. CDR3 amino acids: CASSPGPIFRAKNIQYF. The DNA for the CDR3 is TGTGCCAGCAGCCCAGGTCCGATATTTAGAGCCAAAAACATTCAGTACTTC.

The chain has TRBV27 and TRBJ1-3; the D gene is possibly TRBD1 (5 bases). In germline, CDR1 is MNHEY, CDR2 SMNVEV (reference sequence). V was trimmed by 5 bases and J by 7 bases, leaving 15 bases between them. CDR3 length: 14 residues. CDR3 in amino acids: CASSPIRGKNTIYF. CDR3 sequence (DNA): TGTGCCAGCAGTCCCATAAGGGGCAAGAACACCATATATTTT.

This clone has just one count. The J gene is TRBJ1-1, the V gene TRBV5-1; possibly TRBD1 for D (5 bases). V lost 4 bases, J lost 5 bases, and 12 bases lay in between. Germline loops: CDR1 SGHRS, CDR2 YFSETQ. This CDR3 comprises 13 residues. The CDR3 spells CASSETEPTEAFF. The DNA for the CDR3 is TGCGCCAGCAGCGAGACAGAGCCGACTGAAGCTTTCTTT.

The gene calls are TRBV6-5 and TRBJ1-1, with D unclear. The CDR3 has 14 residues. CDR1 and CDR2 (germline): MNHEY, SVGAGI. V gave up 3 bases and J gave up 2 bases, with 10 bases separating them. This CDR3 is CASSYSRGNTEAFF. CDR3 DNA: TGTGCCAGCAGTTATTCCCGCGGTAACACTGAAGCTTTCTTT.

A word on this clone: The DNA is left out, because the CDR3 cannot be placed on it with certainty; the CDR3 is given as TCRdb lists it. V is TRBV28 and J is TRBJ2-5; TRBD2 is the table's D call and was not checked against the DNA. The CDR3 contains 14 residues when both ends are counted. Germline CDR1 is MDHEN and CDR2 is SYDVKM. The CDR3 loop reads CASSLGLSGPTQYF.

The J gene is TRBJ2-7, the V gene TRBV4-1, with 8 bases that match TRBD2. Trimming cost V 0 bases and J 2 bases; bases outside gene matches: 6. Germline V gene sequence: CDR1 MGHRA, CDR2 YSYEKL. The CDR3 consists of 16 residues. Written as DNA, the CDR3 is TGCGCCAGCAGCCAAGATTTAGCGGGGACCCCCTACGAGCAGTACTTC. It specifies CASSQDLAGTPYEQYF.

The V gene is TRBV18, the J gene TRBJ2-5; 9 bases map to TRBD2. Germline assignment: CDR1 KGHSH and CDR2 LQKENI. The CDR3 consists of 17 residues. Trimming removed 3 bases from V and 3 bases from J; junction bases left unmatched: 11. The CDR3 DNA reads as TGTGCCAGCTCACCTATTGTCGGGCTAGCGGGGAAAGAGACCCAGTACTTC. Its protein product is CASSPIVGLAGKETQYF.

The chain has TRBV25-1 and TRBJ2-1, with 11 bases identical to TRBD1. The junction had 7 bases not matched to a gene; V was cut back by 2 bases and J by 7 bases. The CDR3 length is 16 residues. Germline loops: CDR1 MGHDK, CDR2 SYGVNS. As DNA, the CDR3 is TGTGCCAGCAGTGAAACCGGGACAGGGGGTGGTAATGAGCAGTTCTTC. Protein product: CASSETGTGGGNEQFF.

The J gene is TRBJ1-1, the V gene TRBV19; tentative D call: TRBD1 (6 bases). Germline CDR1 LNHDA, CDR2 SQIVND (reference sequence). The CDR3 is made up of 15 amino acids. V lost 4 bases to trimming and J lost 1 base, with 13 bases between them. DNA for the CDR3: TGTGCCAGTAGTAAGCCCGGGACAAGGAACACTGAAGCTTTCTTT. Translated, it gives CASSKPGTRNTEAFF.

The chain uses TRBV19 and TRBJ1-3; tentatively, D is TRBD1 (5 bases). Trimming pared 5 bases from V and 0 bases from J, leaving 14 bases between. Germline CDR1 reads LNHDA; CDR2 reads SQIVND (reference sequence). The CDR3 is 16 residues long. The CDR3 reads CASSSGTLDSGNTIYF. In DNA, the CDR3 is TGTGCCAGTAGTTCCGGGACTCTAGACTCTGGAAACACCATATATTTT. Full variable domain (remainder filled in from reference TRBV19 and TRBJ1-3): DGGITQSPKYLFRKEGQNVTLSCEQNLNHDAMYWYRQDPGQGLRLIYYSQIVNDFQKGDIAEGYSVSREKKESFPLTVTSAQKNPTAFYLCASSSGTLDSGNTIYFGEGSWLTVV.

This clone was observed a single time. The chain employs TRBV5-1 and TRBJ2-6; maybe TRBD1 (6 bases). CDR3 length equals 15 residues. With 0 bases removed from V and 5 bases from J, the gap between germline ends came to 9 bases. Germline lookup yields CDR1 SGHRS and CDR2 YFSETQ. CDR3 sequence reads: CASSLAQGRANVLTF. In nucleotides, the CDR3 is TGCGCCAGCAGCTTGGCACAGGGAAGGGCCAACGTCCTGACTTTC.

The genes are TRBV4-3 and TRBJ1-4, with D unresolved. The germline V gene encodes CDR1 LGHNA and CDR2 YSLEER. The V end was cut by 4 bases, the J end by 7 bases, with 16 bases between. The CDR3 spans 15 residues. CDR3 in amino acids: CASSRSQARAEKLFF. The CDR3 nucleotides are TGCGCCAGCAGCCGCAGCCAGGCGAGGGCTGAAAAACTGTTTTTT.

The V and J genes are TRBV7-2 and TRBJ1-3; unclear D gene. This CDR3 has 15 residues. Germline V CDR1 and CDR2: SGHTA, FQGNSA. Trimming removed 3 bases at V and 0 bases at J, with 9 bases between. Written as DNA, the CDR3 is TGTGCCAGCAGCTTTCAGGTCCCCTCTGGAAACACCATATATTTT. Protein: CASSFQVPSGNTIYF.

The CDR3 is CASSVSRDRMFKTQYF. DNA for the CDR3: TGTGCCAGTAGTGTGAGTCGGGACAGGATGTTCAAGACCCAGTACTTC. J is TRBJ2-5 and V is TRBV19, with 8 bases matching TRBD1. The CDR3 is 16 residues long. J was trimmed by 6 bases and V by 5 bases; bases with no gene match: 14. Germline V gene lookup returns CDR1 LNHDA and CDR2 SQIVND (reference sequence).

This clone came up once. This chain links TRBV5-1 with TRBJ1-4; no definite D call. The CDR3 contains 14 residues. CDR1 and CDR2 (germline): SGHRS, YFSETQ. The V end was cut by 0 bases, the J end by 5 bases, with 8 bases between. CDR3: CASSLDTRNEKLFF. The CDR3 DNA follows: TGCGCCAGCAGCTTGGACACAAGAAATGAAAAACTGTTTTTT. The full variable domain, with the rest looked up from reference TRBV5-1 and TRBJ1-4, is KAGVTQTPRYLIKTRGQQVTLSCSPISGHRSVSWYQQTPGQGLQFLFEYFSETQRNKGNFPGRFSGRQFSNSRSEMNVSTLELGDSALYLCASSLDTRNEKLFFGSGTQLSVL.

The V and J genes are TRBV5-4 and TRBJ2-7, with 9 bases matching TRBD1. There are 15 residues in the CDR3. V lost 2 bases and J lost 1; bases outside the gene matches: 4. Germline CDR1 and CDR2: SGHNT and YYREEE (reference sequence). The CDR3 spells CASSFGTGLSYEQYF. The CDR3 DNA follows: TGTGCCAGCAGCTTTGGGACAGGGTTGTCCTACGAGCAGTACTTC.

V and J are TRBV7-8 and TRBJ1-5; no clear D gene. V was pared by 6 bases and J by 9 bases, with 21 bases between. CDR1 and CDR2 (germline): SGHVS, FQNEAQ. CDR3 length: 15 amino acids. The CDR3 DNA sequence: TGTGCCAGCAGTCCCGAAAGGCGGGGTCATTGGCCCCAGCATTTT. It is translated as CASSPERRGHWPQHF.

The chain has TRBV6-5 and TRBJ2-2; D is possibly TRBD2 (6 bases). The germline CDR1 and CDR2 sequences are MNHEY and SVGAGI. The CDR3 consists of 12 residues. V dropped 5 bases and J dropped 6 bases, with 7 bases sitting between them. CDR3: CASSRGSGELFF. The CDR3 nucleotides are TGTGCCAGCAGTCGGGGGTCCGGGGAGCTGTTTTTT.

Only a few counts were recorded for this clone. The chain couples TRBV28 to TRBJ1-2; 11 bases agree with TRBD1. The CDR3 has 14 residues. V lost 6 bases and J lost 7; bases outside the gene matches: 7. Germline V CDR1 and CDR2: MDHEN, SYDVKM. The CDR3 is CASSPGQGAFGYTF. DNA for the CDR3: TGTGCCAGCAGCCCTGGACAGGGGGCATTTGGCTACACCTTC.

The chain links TRBV5-1 to TRBJ2-5, with 8 bases identical to TRBD2. The germline CDR1 and CDR2 sequences are SGHRS and YFSETQ. V lost 5 bases, J lost 2 bases, and 5 bases stayed unmatched. CDR3 length: 14 amino acids. The CDR3 is CASSTGTRQETQYF. CDR3 DNA sequence: TGCGCCAGCAGTACCGGGACTAGACAAGAGACCCAGTACTTC. The variable domain in full, completed from reference TRBV5-1 and TRBJ2-5, reads KAGVTQTPRYLIKTRGQQVTLSCSPISGHRSVSWYQQTPGQGLQFLFEYFSETQRNKGNFPGRFSGRQFSNSRSEMNVSTLELGDSALYLCASSTGTRQETQYFGPGTRLLVL.

V usage is TRBV11-2 and J usage is TRBJ2-7; 7 bases map to TRBD2. V shed 5 bases, J shed 0 bases, and the junction held 13 bases outside the gene matches. The V gene's germline CDR1 is SGHAT and CDR2 FQNNGV. The CDR3 covers 17 residues. This CDR3 is CASSLSLGGIYSYEQYF. The CDR3 region has the DNA TGTGCCAGCAGCCTAAGCCTCGGGGGGATATACTCCTACGAGCAGTACTTC. Drawing the rest from reference TRBV11-2 and TRBJ2-7, the complete variable domain is EAGVAQSPRYKIIEKRQSVAFWCNPISGHATLYWYQQILGQGPKLLIQFQNNGVVDDSQLPKDRFSAERLKGVDSTLKIQPAKLEDSAVYLCASSLSLGGIYSYEQYFGPGTRLTVT.

Of note for this clone: An end of the junction does not agree with germline; a read error may underlie this. V gene TRBV7-7 combines with J gene TRBJ1-6; no firm D call. This CDR3 region has 15 residues. From germline, CDR1 is SSHAT and CDR2 FNYEAQ (reference sequence). This chain's CDR3 is CASRSKLSGNSPLHF. The DNA of the CDR3 is TGTGCTAGCAGATCAAAGTTGTCAGGTAATTCACCCCTCCACTTT. Combining the CDR3 with reference TRBV7-7 and TRBJ1-6 gives the whole variable domain GAGVSQSPRYKVTKRGQDVTLRCDPISSHATLYWYQQALGQGPEFLTYFNYEAQPDKSGLPSDRFSAERPEGSISTLTIQRTEQRDSAMYRCASRSKLSGNSPLHFGNGTRLTVT.

The rearrangement joins TRBV10-3 to TRBJ1-2; 11 bases fit TRBD1. Germline V gives CDR1 ENHRY, CDR2 SYGVKD. V lost 7 bases to trimming and J lost 2 bases; unmatched junction nucleotides: 9. CDR3 length equals 16 residues. This chain's CDR3 is CAITDGQGARNYGYTF. DNA of the CDR3: TGTGCCATCACCGATGGACAGGGGGCAAGGAACTATGGCTACACCTTC.

The chain employs TRBV18 and TRBJ2-3, with TRBD2 identical over 8 bases. The CDR3 has 14 residues. CDR1 KGHSH and CDR2 LQKENI come from the germline V gene. V lost 6 bases, J lost 5 bases, and 7 bases stayed unmatched. CDR3 sequence: CASSGTRWEDTQYF. DNA for the CDR3: TGTGCCAGCTCCGGGACTAGATGGGAAGATACGCAGTATTTT.

This chain links TRBV10-2 with TRBJ2-3; 11 positions agree with TRBD2. Per the germline V gene, CDR1 is WSHSY and CDR2 is SAAADI. This CDR3 contains 15 residues. V lost 4 bases and J lost 5; bases outside the gene matches: 5. CDR3 sequence reads: CASSVLAGGLDTQYF. CDR3 in DNA: TGCGCCAGCAGTGTTCTAGCGGGGGGCCTAGATACGCAGTATTTT.

This chain uses TRBV6-2 or TRBV6-3 with TRBJ2-1, with TRBD1 identical over 8 bases. Per the germline V gene, CDR1 is MNHEY and CDR2 is SVGEGT. With V trimmed by 2 bases and J by 14 bases, 14 bases remained unmatched. CDR3 length equals 15 residues. The CDR3 protein is CASSYAQGAHRSKFF. Written as DNA, the CDR3 is TGTGCCAGCAGTTACGCGCAGGGGGCGCATCGCTCCAAGTTCTTC.

This chain links TRBV19 with TRBJ1-1; D possibly corresponds to TRBD1 (5 bases). The CDR3 runs to 15 residues. Looked up from germline, CDR1 is LNHDA and CDR2 is SQIVND (reference sequence). Trimming took 6 bases from V and 10 from J, leaving 24 bases between them. The CDR3 spells CASSPLPLRGGGAFF. The CDR3 DNA is TGTGCCAGTAGCCCCCTTCCGTTGAGGGGCGGGGGAGCTTTCTTT.

The rearrangement joins TRBV9 to TRBJ1-1; maybe TRBD1 (5 bases). There are 13 residues in the CDR3. Between the trimmed V and J ends, which lost 7 bases and 0 bases, there was a span of 10 bases. Germline CDR1 and CDR2: SGDLS and YYNGEE. CDR3 in DNA: TGTGCCAGCGCTGGGGCAGTGAACACTGAAGCTTTCTTT. Encoded protein: CASAGAVNTEAFF.